This is a list of T cell receptor beta chains from one sample in a study of memory CD4+ T cells and cytomegalovirus serostatus. The assay was immunoSEQ multiplex PCR, and TCRdb's table has in-frame clones only and misses some. The table shows some 87,000 clones, with about 80% occurring only once. The sample was memory CD4+ T cells from blood. These receptors came from an adult in good health and CMV-seropositive. Each CDR3 is given with its conserved first and last residue. The D gene is left open where the match is weak.

NA	TRBV14	CASSQKGSQQFF
NA	TRBV19	CASSSFADTQYF
NA	TRBV18	CASSYGRTGEQYF
NA	TRBV28	CASIGVREVNQPQHF
TRBD1	TRBV4-2	CASSQGTGGSYEQYF
TRBD1	TRBV28	CASSPTTGGWGNQPQHF
NA	TRBV19	CASSIKRGRYEQYF
NA	TRBV30	CAWSTGGFGTYEQYF
NA	TRBV28	CASSFMTGSNYGYTF
NA	TRBV9	CASSPSTNSYEQYF
NA	TRBV28	CASSLGNTGELFF
TRBD2	TRBV19	CASRESSGSYEQYF
NA	TRBV28	CASSSTTSRATEQYF
TRBD1	TRBV5-4	CASSQPGQDYGYTF
NA	TRBV7-9	CASSLDGGDGGYTF
NA	TRBV2	CASSASVAAGNTIYF
TRBD2	TRBV5-1	CASSRALAGITGELFF
TRBD1	TRBV25-1	CASSGSTGGNYEQYF
TRBD1	TRBV28	CASSPGTDFQETQYF
NA	TRBV11-1	CASSLGLGDTEAFF
NA	TRBV6-5	CASSRTRFQETQYF
TRBD1	TRBV10-2	CASSREGAGAEAFF
NA	TRBV9	CASSVGLERTDTQYF
NA	TRBV5-6	CASSGGTDQETQYF
TRBD1	TRBV11-3	CASSLVVWGQGVGEQFF
NA	TRBV10-3	CAIKGDIGDEKLFF